This T cell receptor beta chain was obtained from a study of neurological immune-mediated disorders. The study, taken as a whole, reports: Healthy controls had more TCR clonal expansion than multiple sclerosis, which showed the least, whereas HTLV-1-associated myelopathy showed the most.

The controls, all healthy individuals, were blood bank volunteers in Maryland, USA. This clonotype showed up many times. What it binds is unknown. Template-switch 5'RACE cDNA synthesis added a 10-nucleotide unique molecular identifier. Sequencing runs each yielded over 160 million TCR-beta sequences from 15-18 subjects. TCRdb redid the calling of the 5' RACE reads with MiXCR, one entry per CDR3 protein. This sample has 30,000 or so distinct CDR3 sequences, with roughly 15% found just once. Trimming removed 5 bases from V and 7 bases from J; junction bases left unmatched: 7. Germline assignment: CDR1 MNHEY and CDR2 SVGEGT. This CDR3 has 15 residues.

The genes are TRBV6-2 or TRBV6-3 and TRBJ1-6, with 8 bases identical to TRBD1. Material: PBMCs. This sequence was found in a man in his 70s in good health. Here the CDR3 reads CASSPRTGLNSPLHF. CDR3 nucleotide sequence: TGTGCCAGCAGTCCCAGGACAGGGTTGAATTCACCCCTCCACTTT.